The clone carrying this T cell receptor (beta chain) was recorded at least ten times. Its antigen is unknown. Germline V gene sequence: CDR1 SNHLY, CDR2 FYNNEI. Between the trimmed V and J ends, which lost 6 bases and 5 bases, there was a span of 11 bases. The CDR3 contains 12 residues. This entry comes from a study of T cells in Graves' hyperthyroidism and ophthalmopathy. Study in general: Blood was drawn when the patient was first diagnosed and still untreated.

From RNA transcripts, TCR beta CDR3 regions were amplified. During a first-round RT-PCR of the TCR CDR3, the HTBI primer set was used. Each CDR3 protein gets one entry after TCRdb re-called the multiplex PCR reads with MiXCR. The sample contains hundreds of thousands of distinct CDR3 sequences, roughly 20% of which appear only once. Points from the study as a whole: A model using 13 V-J features told ophthalmopathy apart from stable hyperthyroidism.

The cohort's ophthalmopathy patients, a group with duration under 3 months, had a Clinical Activity Score of at least 3 and a NOSPECS grade of at least 4. Exclusion of a patient resulted from uncontrolled infection, other autoimmune disease, pregnancy or lactation. The rearrangement links TRBV2 to TRBJ2-7; weak D call: TRBD1 (7 bases). Sequenced sample: blood. The receptor comes from a man aged 30 to 45 with Graves' ophthalmopathy. The CDR3 DNA sequence: TGTGCCAGCAGGGCCAGGGGGGACGAGCAGTACTTC. Its protein product is CASRARGDEQYF. Looking up the rest from reference TRBV2 and TRBJ2-7 gives the full variable domain: EPEVTQTPSHQVTQMGQEVILRCVPISNHLYFYWYRQILGQKVEFLVSFYNNEISEKSEIFDDQFSVERPDGSNFTLKIRSTKLEDSAMYFCASRARGDEQYFGPGTRLTVT.